This TCR beta chain was found in a study of blood T cell repertoires in COVID-19. Study in general: Sample material is recorded as cDNA or gDNA derived from T cells, B-cell-depleted T cells, or PBMCs.

The ends lost 4 bases at V and 4 bases at J; junction bases unmatched: 17. The V gene's germline CDR1 is SGHRS and CDR2 YFSETQ. The CDR3 runs to 17 residues. In the original processing: The assay estimated nucleated cells by amplifying reference gene primers. Using immunoSEQ multiplex PCR, the repertoire was profiled, and TCRdb retains in-frame clones only, with some absent. V, J and clone size are taken as reported in that table, and D and trimming were inferred from the DNA itself. The sample has about 74,000 clones, around nine tenths seen once; the top ten hold less than 3%. This TCR was recovered from a man in his 70s with active or convalescent COVID-19. The material sequenced was peripheral blood. V gene TRBV5-1 combines with J gene TRBJ2-7, with TRBD1 identical over 7 bases. DNA for the CDR3: TGCGCCAGCAGCGCTAATGTCGGACAGGCCTCCTTTTACGAGCAGTACTTC. Translated, it gives CASSANVGQASFYEQYF.